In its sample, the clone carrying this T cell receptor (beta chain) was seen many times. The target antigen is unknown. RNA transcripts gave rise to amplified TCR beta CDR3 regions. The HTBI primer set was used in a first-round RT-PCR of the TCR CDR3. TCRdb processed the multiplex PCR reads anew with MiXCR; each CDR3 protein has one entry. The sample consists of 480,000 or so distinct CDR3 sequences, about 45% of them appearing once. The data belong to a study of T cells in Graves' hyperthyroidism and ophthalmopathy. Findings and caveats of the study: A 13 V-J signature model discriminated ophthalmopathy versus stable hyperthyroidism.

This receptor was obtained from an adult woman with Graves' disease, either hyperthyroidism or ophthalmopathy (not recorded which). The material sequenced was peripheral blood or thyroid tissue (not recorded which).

Here the CDR3 DNA reads TGTGCCAGTAGTATACTTGGGAGCTCCTACGAGCAGTACTTC. Protein: CASSILGSSYEQYF. The J gene is TRBJ2-7, the V gene TRBV19, with TRBD2 as a possible D gene (5 bases). Germline V gene sequence: CDR1 LNHDA, CDR2 SQIVND (reference sequence). V lost 2 bases to trimming and J lost 0 bases, with 8 bases between them. There are 14 residues in the CDR3.